This T cell receptor (beta chain) is drawn from a study of beta chain features in type 1 diabetes. It was one heparinised blood draw, averaging approximately 100 mL, that each donor gave. Sorting with CD45RO/CCR7/CD25/CD127/CD95/CD27 yielded naive, central memory, regulatory and stem-like memory CD4+ cells. All of the isolated RNA was reverse transcribed, so expressed TCRB transcripts were sequenced. The read count averaged around 3.6 million across naive, central memory and regulatory T cell samples. Profiling relied on immunoSEQ multiplex PCR, and the TCRdb table lists in-frame clones only, not all of them. This repertoire shows 120,000 to 150,000 clones, nearly 50% found once; its top ten account for 0.35% to 0.5%. In germline, CDR1 is SGDLS, CDR2 YYNGEE. The V gene end was trimmed by 0 bases and the J gene end by 0 bases; junction bases not matched to a gene: 11. This CDR3 spans 18 amino acids.

The chain carries TRBV9 and TRBJ1-1, with TRBD1 matching 7 bases. The receptor was derived from a man aged 18 to 30 in good health. What was sequenced was Tregs from blood. The chain's CDR3 is CASSVVGDRVPMNTEAFF. The DNA for the CDR3 is TGTGCCAGCAGCGTAGTAGGCGACAGGGTACCAATGAACACTGAAGCTTTCTTT. The full variable domain, rest sourced from reference TRBV9 and TRBJ1-1, is DSGVTQTPKHLITATGQRVTLRCSPRSGDLSVYWYQQSLDQGLQFLIQYYNGEERAKGNILERFSAQQFPDLHSELNLSSLELGDSALYFCASSVVGDRVPMNTEAFFGQGTRLTVV.